The present TCR beta chain was sequenced within a study of shared clonotypes between healthy human individuals. Measured with immunoSEQ multiplex PCR; TCRdb has only the in-frame clones, and not every one. This table has approximately 2.5 million clones, approximately 94% appearing once. V gave up 0 bases and J gave up 6 bases, with 9 bases separating them. This CDR3 contains 14 residues. Germline V gene data show CDR1 as LGHNA and CDR2 as YSLEER. The study's findings and limits: What naive subsets generally showed was a larger estimated richness than memory subsets showed.

On this clone itself: Antigen specificity is unknown.

This TCR was recovered from a man aged 18 to 30 in good health. The chain is built from TRBV4-3 and TRBJ2-1; D not certain. Sequencing was carried out using naive CD4+ T cells sorted from blood. Subset: CD45RA+ positively selected. CDR3 nucleotide sequence: TGCGCCAGCAGCCAAGAGGGCCACCGCAATGAGCAGTTCTTC. It codes for CASSQEGHRNEQFF.